One sample yielded the 5 T cell receptor beta chains listed below, sequenced in a study of cytomegalovirus exposure and HLA in healthy donors (dated by TCRdb to the late 2010s). The library was obtained by the immunoSEQ multiplex PCR assay. Sourced from immuneACCESS, this table was stored by TCRdb with only in-frame sequences that have V and J called. A share of the clones is absent; for the studies checked, an unresolved V gene accounts for under half, and the remainder has no known explanation. The table for this sample lists about 110,000 clones; about nine tenths of them were counted only once. The ten largest clones take up about 2% of the sample. Material for sequencing was PBMCs. These receptors all stem from a woman under 30 in good health and CMV-seronegative.

J is TRBJ1-1 and V is TRBV10-3; 7 bases fit TRBD1. The V gene end was trimmed by 3 bases and the J gene end by 3 bases; junction bases not matched to a gene: 4. The germline gives CDR1 ENHRY, CDR2 SYGVKD. The CDR3 loop spans 14 amino acids. The CDR3 sequence is CAISEGRGDTEAFF. CDR3 nucleotides: TGTGCCATCAGTGAAGGCAGGGGGGACACTGAAGCTTTCTTT.

CDR3 sequence (DNA): TGTGCCAGCAGCTCCGGACTAGAGCAGTTCTTC. Translation gives CASSSGLEQFF. The V call is TRBV5-6, the J call TRBJ2-1; D possibly corresponds to TRBD2 (6 bases). V was shortened by 3 bases and J by 10 bases, with 8 bases between the two germline ends. This CDR3 contains 11 residues. CDR1 is SGHDT and CDR2 is YYEEEE in the germline V gene.

CDR3 in amino acids: CASSQLGQGFYNEQFF. CDR3 nucleotides: TGTGCCAGCAGCCAATTGGGACAGGGCTTCTACAATGAGCAGTTCTTC. The J gene is TRBJ2-1, the V gene TRBV5-4; 9 bases line up with TRBD1. The CDR3 runs 16 residues. With 4 bases clipped from V and 3 bases from J, the junction kept 8 bases outside the gene matches. Germline loops: CDR1 SGHNT, CDR2 YYREEE (reference sequence).

The chain links TRBV6-5 to TRBJ1-1, with D possibly matching TRBD1 (5 bases). The CDR3 contains 13 residues. Looked up from germline, CDR1 is MNHEY and CDR2 is SVGAGI. V was cut by 6 bases and J by 0 bases, with 8 bases left in between. In nucleotides, the CDR3 is TGTGCCAGCAGCCAAGGGGTGAACACTGAAGCTTTCTTT. Translation gives CASSQGVNTEAFF.

The chain uses TRBV5-6 and TRBJ2-2; weak D call: TRBD1 (5 bases). The CDR3 covers 16 residues. The ends were cut back, 0 bases at V and 4 bases at J, with 13 bases in the middle. The germline CDR1 and CDR2 sequences are SGHDT and YYEEEE. The DNA for the CDR3 is TGTGCCAGCAGCTTGGACAGGATTTATGGCACCGGGGAGCTGTTTTTT. Translated: CASSLDRIYGTGELFF. Based on the CDR3 plus reference TRBV5-6 and TRBJ2-2, the full variable domain is DAGVTQSPTHLIKTRGQQVTLRCSPKSGHDTVSWYQQALGQGPQFIFQYYEEEERQRGNFPDRFSGHQFPNYSSELNVNALLLGDSALYLCASSLDRIYGTGELFFGEGSRLTVL.